This TCR beta chain was recorded in a study of blood T cell repertoires in COVID-19. Study-wide context: PBMCs, B-cell-depleted T cells, or T cells were the source of the cDNA or gDNA that made up the material.

Using immunoSEQ multiplex PCR, the repertoire was profiled, and TCRdb retains in-frame clones only, with some absent. Of around 270,000 clones listed, less than 90% are singletons. There are a few counts of this clone. Different DNA sequences within this sample yield the same CDR3. Deletions cut 3 bases from V and 4 bases from J, with 12 bases between. Germline-derived CDR1 and CDR2 are LGHDT and YNNKEL (reference sequence). The CDR3 consists of 15 residues. The gene calls are TRBV3-1 (or the pseudogene TRBV3-2) and TRBJ2-2; D is unclear. The specimen sequenced was peripheral blood. The clonotype originates from a woman aged 40 to 55 who had recovered from COVID-19. CDR3 DNA: TGTGCCAGCAGCCAGAGGCAGATAAGCACCGGGGAGCTGTTTTTT. The encoded protein is CASSQRQISTGELFF.